The clone carrying this T cell receptor (beta chain) came up many times. Antigen: not known. The junction and the germline gene differ at one end; a read error may be behind it. The source of the PBMCs was 8.5 to 10 ml of fresh peripheral blood. This entry is derived from a study of T cells in Graves' hyperthyroidism and ophthalmopathy. Using RNA transcripts as the source, TCR beta CDR3 regions were amplified. Primed by the HTBI set, a first-round RT-PCR was run on the TCR CDR3. One entry per CDR3 protein, called by TCRdb with MiXCR from the multiplex PCR reads. The sample consists of over 300,000 distinct CDR3 sequences, 12% to 15% of them appearing once. Study outcomes and limitations: Among thyroid clonotypes expanded above 0.001, most also appeared in blood.

This TCR derives from a woman between 35 and 50 years old with Graves' ophthalmopathy. Specimen: blood.

The CDR3 coding sequence is TGTGCCAGCAGTCTATCTCCCGGGGTCAGGCAGTTCTTC. Its protein is CASSLSPGVRQFF. V usage is TRBV27 and J usage is TRBJ2-1; D might be TRBD2 (5 bases). This CDR3 comprises 13 residues. The germline V gene encodes CDR1 MNHEY and CDR2 SMNVEV (reference sequence).